The 23 T cell receptor beta chains reported below all come from one sample, sequenced in a study of cytomegalovirus exposure and HLA in healthy donors. The PCR used 60 Vbeta and 13 Jbeta primers. Clones were sequenced by immunoSEQ multiplex PCR, and TCRdb holds only the in-frame ones, with some missing. The sample has roughly 180,000 clones, about 79% seen once. Sequenced material: PBMCs. These receptors were obtained from a female donor in good health and CMV-seronegative.

CDR3: CASSLDWTALNTEAFF. The CDR3 DNA reads TGTGCCAGCAGCTTAGATTGGACAGCTTTGAACACTGAAGCTTTCTTT. The chain links TRBV7-9 to TRBJ1-1; perhaps TRBD1 as D (6 bases). The CDR3 covers 16 residues. The V gene's germline CDR1 is SEHNR and CDR2 FQNEAQ (reference sequence). With 1 base removed from V and 0 bases from J, the gap between germline ends came to 12 bases.

This clone was counted once. This rearrangement joins TRBV19 to TRBJ1-2; 7 bases are a match to TRBD1. The ends lost 6 bases at V and 1 base at J; junction bases unmatched: 8. The CDR3 has 15 amino acids. Germline V CDR1 and CDR2: LNHDA, SQIVND (reference sequence). CDR3 nucleotides: TGTGCCAGTAGACCGACAGGGCGATATAACTATGGCTACACCTTC. Amino acids: CASRPTGRYNYGYTF.

V is TRBV7-9 and J is TRBJ2-3, with TRBD1 identical over 8 bases. This CDR3 region has 15 residues. With 4 bases clipped from V and 2 bases from J, the junction kept 5 bases outside the gene matches. Germline values: CDR1 SEHNR, CDR2 FQNEAQ (reference sequence). The DNA for the CDR3 is TGTGCCAGCAGCTCCGGGACAGGCTACACAGATACGCAGTATTTT. Its translation is CASSSGTGYTDTQYF. The full variable domain, completed using reference TRBV7-9 and TRBJ2-3, is DTGVSQNPRHKITKRGQNVTFRCDPISEHNRLYWYRQTLGQGPEFLTYFQNEAQLEKSRLLSDRFSAERPKGSFSTLEIQRTEQGDSAMYLCASSSGTGYTDTQYFGPGTRLTVL.

The genes are TRBV12-5 and TRBJ1-1; D gene unclear. Trimming pared 1 base from V and 4 bases from J, leaving 13 bases between. This CDR3 has 15 residues. The germline CDR1 and CDR2 sequences are LGHNT and FRNRAP. CDR3 in amino acids: CASGLGAGGPTEAFF. CDR3 coding DNA: TGTGCTAGTGGTTTGGGGGCCGGAGGACCCACTGAAGCTTTCTTT.

The V call is TRBV5-1, the J call TRBJ2-7, with 7 bases matching TRBD1. The CDR3 is 18 amino acids. After removal of 0 bases from V and 0 bases from J, the junction contained 12 bases not matched to a gene. Per the germline V gene, CDR1 is SGHRS and CDR2 is YFSETQ. The CDR3 nucleotides read TGCGCCAGCAGCTTGGGCCGGAAAGGGGGCGCCCCCTCCTACGAGCAGTACTTC. Translating gives CASSLGRKGGAPSYEQYF.

This clone was picked up a small number of times. J is TRBJ1-4 and V is TRBV6-5; no clear D gene. The CDR3 has 16 residues. Germline V gene data show CDR1 as MNHEY and CDR2 as SVGAGI. V was trimmed by 0 bases and J by 7 bases, leaving 15 bases between them. The CDR3 is CASSYSKGSRGEKLFF. The CDR3 region has the DNA TGTGCCAGCAGTTACTCGAAAGGAAGCCGCGGTGAAAAACTGTTTTTT.

This chain connects TRBV7-2 to TRBJ2-3; 8 bases match TRBD2. The CDR3 is made up of 17 amino acids. Trimming took 5 bases from V and 4 from J; bases not matched to a gene: 14. CDR1 SGHTA and CDR2 FQGNSA come from the germline V gene. The CDR3 DNA sequence: TGTGCCAGCAGCGGCCAGCGGGGGATAACAAGGGCAGATACGCAGTATTTT. It codes for CASSGQRGITRADTQYF.

The V call is TRBV9, the J call TRBJ2-7; 7 bases align to TRBD1. The germline gives CDR1 SGDLS, CDR2 YYNGEE. The J segment lost 5 bases and the V segment lost 3 bases, leaving 8 bases of the junction unmatched. This CDR3 contains 14 residues. The CDR3 is CASSAGGWADEQYF. CDR3 DNA: TGTGCCAGCAGCGCAGGGGGTTGGGCCGACGAGCAGTACTTC.

The rearrangement links TRBV4-1 to TRBJ2-7, with TRBD2 identical over 8 bases. The trim removed 0 bases at V and 2 bases at J, leaving 6 bases unmatched. CDR3 length equals 16 residues. CDR1 and CDR2 (germline): MGHRA, YSYEKL. In DNA form, the CDR3 reads TGCGCCAGCAGCCAAGATGTACAGCGGGGGCCCTACGAGCAGTACTTC. It is translated as CASSQDVQRGPYEQYF.

The V gene is TRBV7-9, the J gene TRBJ1-2; 9 bases agree with TRBD1. CDR1 is SEHNR, CDR2 FQNEAQ, per germline (reference sequence). Trimming removed 4 bases from V and 8 bases from J; junction bases left unmatched: 11. This CDR3 is built from 15 residues. This chain's CDR3 is CASSYDTGTGKGYTF. The CDR3, as DNA: TGTGCCAGCAGCTATGACACCGGGACAGGGAAAGGCTACACCTTC. The variable domain in full, completed from reference TRBV7-9 and TRBJ1-2, reads DTGVSQNPRHKITKRGQNVTFRCDPISEHNRLYWYRQTLGQGPEFLTYFQNEAQLEKSRLLSDRFSAERPKGSFSTLEIQRTEQGDSAMYLCASSYDTGTGKGYTFGSGTRLTVV.

This clone has a handful of counts. The chain uses TRBV10-3 and TRBJ2-7, with TRBD1 identical over 9 bases. CDR3 length: 11 residues. V lost 9 bases and J lost 6; bases outside the gene matches: 3. The germline gives CDR1 ENHRY, CDR2 SYGVKD. CDR3 sequence reads: CAITTGGEQYF. For the CDR3, the DNA is TGTGCCATTACGACAGGGGGCGAGCAGTACTTC.

The rearrangement uses TRBV7-2 and TRBJ1-1; TRBD1 is a possible D gene (6 bases). CDR3 size: 13 residues. Trimming stripped 5 bases from V and 5 bases from J, with 12 bases between. From germline, CDR1 is SGHTA and CDR2 FQGNSA. CDR3: CASSRDTLTEAFF. In DNA, the CDR3 is TGTGCCAGCAGCCGGGACACCTTGACTGAAGCTTTCTTT.

The V gene is TRBV4-2, the J gene TRBJ2-3; TRBD2 aligns across 13 bases. After removal of 5 bases from V and 7 bases from J, the junction contained 9 bases not matched to a gene. Germline V gene sequence: CDR1 LGHNA, CDR2 YNFKEQ. The CDR3 contains 16 residues. CDR3 in amino acids: CASSTTGTSGENTQYF. In DNA, the CDR3 is TGTGCCAGCAGCACGACTGGGACTAGCGGGGAGAATACGCAGTATTTT.

The chain couples TRBV9 to TRBJ1-2; a weak D match, TRBD1 (6 bases). The CDR3 is 15 amino acids. Germline V gene data show CDR1 as SGDLS and CDR2 as YYNGEE. Between the trimmed V and J ends, which lost 1 base and 5 bases, there was a span of 15 bases. CDR3 in amino acids: CASSVTTTGSYGYTF. The DNA of the CDR3 is TGTGCCAGCAGCGTAACTACGACAGGCTCGTATGGCTACACCTTC.

This clone has a handful of counts. This chain connects TRBV28 to TRBJ2-4, with TRBD2 identical over 7 bases. The CDR3 length is 13 residues. The germline V gene has CDR1 MDHEN and CDR2 SYDVKM. V was clipped by 9 bases and J by 8 bases; unmatched bases: 10. The CDR3 protein is CASWGGSIDIQYF. The CDR3 DNA is TGTGCCAGTTGGGGGGGGAGTATTGACATTCAGTACTTC.

The chain is built from TRBV7-9 and TRBJ1-4; D might be TRBD1 (6 bases). This CDR3 is built from 16 residues. With 1 base removed from V and 8 bases from J, the gap between germline ends came to 17 bases. Germline V CDR1 and CDR2: SEHNR, FQNEAQ (reference sequence). This CDR3 is CASSLGAGAQGEKLFF. DNA for the CDR3: TGTGCCAGCAGCTTAGGGGCAGGGGCACAGGGAGAAAAACTGTTTTTT.

This sequence joins TRBV6-6 and TRBJ2-7; maybe TRBD2 (5 bases). The germline V gene encodes CDR1 MNHNY and CDR2 SVGAGI (reference sequence). CDR3 length: 12 amino acids. Trimming removed 5 bases from V and 7 bases from J, with 12 bases in between. In DNA, the CDR3 is TGTGCCAGCAGTAGGCGAGCGGCGGAGCAGTACTTC. This codes for CASSRRAAEQYF.

The chain employs TRBV2 and TRBJ1-3; D possibly corresponds to TRBD1 (5 bases). The length of the CDR3 is 14 residues. V shed 7 bases and J shed 0 bases, with 10 bases lying between them. Germline-derived CDR1 and CDR2 are SNHLY and FYNNEI. CDR3 sequence: CASTAGNSGNTIYF. The CDR3 DNA follows: TGTGCCAGCACTGCAGGGAACTCTGGAAACACCATATATTTT.

The chain recombines TRBV5-1 with TRBJ2-1; a possible D gene is TRBD1 (5 bases). The germline V gene has CDR1 SGHRS and CDR2 YFSETQ. This CDR3 spans 15 amino acids. Trimming left V 1 base short and J 0 bases short, with 8 bases between. The CDR3 protein is CASSLQGSSYNEQFF. The CDR3, as DNA: TGCGCCAGCAGCTTGCAGGGTAGCTCCTACAATGAGCAGTTCTTC.

The chain links TRBV12-5 to TRBJ1-4; 7 bases map to TRBD1. The J segment lost 7 bases and the V segment lost 5 bases, leaving 16 bases of the junction unmatched. Germline-derived CDR1 and CDR2 are LGHNT and FRNRAP. The CDR3 has 17 amino acids. In DNA, the CDR3 is TGTGCTAGTGGTCGGGACAGAAATGCTAATGGGGCTGAAAAACTGTTTTTT. It codes for CASGRDRNANGAEKLFF.

This rearrangement joins TRBV2 to TRBJ2-4; 7 nucleotides line up with TRBD1. Trimming took 6 bases from V and 12 from J; bases not matched to a gene: 11. CDR1 and CDR2 from the germline V gene are SNHLY and FYNNEI. CDR3 length: 13 residues. CDR3 DNA sequence: TGTGCCAGCAGCTTCTCGAATGGGGACAGTCAGTACTTC. This gives the protein CASSFSNGDSQYF.

This chain uses TRBV9 with TRBJ2-3; no definite D call. CDR3 length: 11 amino acids. CDR1 and CDR2 (germline): SGDLS, YYNGEE. V gave up 1 base and J gave up 8 bases, with 5 bases separating them. The CDR3: CASSVSRTQYF. In DNA form, the CDR3 reads TGTGCCAGCAGCGTATCCCGTACGCAGTATTTT.

J is TRBJ1-2 and V is TRBV7-9; D gene ambiguous. CDR1 is SEHNR and CDR2 is FQNEAQ in the germline V gene (reference sequence). CDR3 size: 13 residues. The germline V and J ends were trimmed by 1 base and 4 bases, with 7 bases remaining between them. As DNA, the CDR3 is TGTGCCAGCAGCTTAGGGGCCCTCTATGGCTACACCTTC. Amino acid sequence: CASSLGALYGYTF.